These 3 T cell receptor beta chains came from one sample sequenced in a study of cytomegalovirus exposure and HLA in healthy donors. With 60 Vbeta and 13 Jbeta primers, the PCR was carried out. Measured with immunoSEQ multiplex PCR; TCRdb has only the in-frame clones, and not every one. This sample yields a few hundred thousand clones, of which roughly 80% are seen a single time; 15% to 19% belongs to the top ten. The sequencing input was PBMCs. The source is a man aged 35-49 years in good health and CMV-seronegative.

The rearrangement joins TRBV4-2 to TRBJ1-2; a weak D match, TRBD1 (6 bases). With 3 bases removed from V and 7 bases from J, the gap between germline ends came to 15 bases. Germline CDR1 is LGHNA and CDR2 is YNFKEQ. This CDR3 comprises 14 residues. CDR3 sequence (DNA): TGTGCCAGCAGCCAGGCCGGGGGGCGCAGTGGCTACACCTTC. Protein sequence: CASSQAGGRSGYTF.

Regarding this clone: Other nucleotide sequences in the sample specify the same CDR3. The J gene is TRBJ2-5, the V gene TRBV30, with TRBD1 as a possible D gene (6 bases). The DNA end favors TRBJ2-7, so the J call may be wrong. CDR1 GTSNPN and CDR2 SVGIG come from the germline V gene (reference sequence). The length of the CDR3 is 12 residues. CDR3 loop: CAWSPQGYEQYF. The DNA of the CDR3 is TGTGCCTGGAGTCCACAGGGCTACGAGCAGTACTTC.

This clone has a handful of counts. This sequence joins TRBV5-5 and TRBJ1-1; D perhaps matches TRBD1 (6 bases). Germline V gives CDR1 SGHKS, CDR2 YYEKEE (reference sequence). V was pared by 0 bases and J by 2 bases, with 14 bases between. The length of the CDR3 is 16 residues. DNA of the CDR3: TGTGCCAGCAGCTTGGGGGGGCCGACAGTTAACACTGAAGCTTTCTTT. Translating it yields CASSLGGPTVNTEAFF.